The 23 T cell receptor beta chains below come from one sample, sequenced in a study of T cells in localized non-small cell lung cancer. This table comes from immunoSEQ multiplex PCR, and its TCRdb copy is limited to in-frame clones, with some not included. The data contain fewer than 7,500 clones, approximately 45% of them singletons. The specimen was lymph node tissue, collected before any cancer treatment. The receptor set was obtained from a man aged 35-75 years with stage I lung adenocarcinoma.

In regard to this clone: One end of the junction fails to match germline, which may point to a read error. The chain joins TRBV6-8 to TRBJ2-7; 8 bases fit TRBD1. Germline V gives CDR1 MNHGY, CDR2 SAAAGT. This CDR3 has 12 amino acids. CDR3 sequence: CASTRTGTGADF. Written as DNA, the CDR3 is TGTGCCAGCACCAGAACGGGGACAGGAGCAGACTTC.

This clone was observed a few times. The chain couples TRBV6-8 to TRBJ2-7; 7 nucleotides line up with TRBD1. V shed 8 bases, J shed 4 bases, and the junction held 8 bases outside the gene matches. This CDR3 comprises 13 residues. The germline V gene encodes CDR1 MNHGY and CDR2 SAAAGT. The CDR3 spells CASSRDSRYEQYF. The CDR3 DNA reads TGTGCCAGCTCCCGGGACAGCCGGTACGAGCAGTACTTC.

This clone was counted only a few times. This rearrangement joins TRBV11-3 to TRBJ1-6; possibly TRBD1 for D (6 bases). Per germline, CDR1 SGHNT and CDR2 YENEEA. This CDR3 has 14 residues. V was shortened by 3 bases and J by 9 bases, with 12 bases between the two germline ends. The CDR3 DNA reads as TGTGCCAGCAGCTTTTCACAGGGTACTTCACCCCTCCACTTT. It yields the protein CASSFSQGTSPLHF.

The chain recombines TRBV5-1 with TRBJ2-1, with 8 bases identical to TRBD2. CDR3 length equals 15 residues. The germline CDR1 and CDR2 sequences are SGHRS and YFSETQ. V dropped 4 bases and J dropped 9; count of bases not matched to a gene: 12. The CDR3 nucleotides are TGCGCCAGCAGCCTCCGGGAGGGTCCGTTTAGTGAGCAGTTCTTC. Its protein is CASSLREGPFSEQFF.

A single count supports this clone. The chain joins TRBV29-1 to TRBJ2-2, with TRBD2 identical over 14 bases. There are 16 residues in the CDR3. The J segment lost 1 base and the V segment lost 6 bases, leaving 4 bases of the junction unmatched. Germline-derived CDR1 and CDR2 are SQVTM and ANQGSEA. CDR3 protein: CSVGGTSGRNTGELFF. CDR3 sequence (DNA): TGCAGCGTGGGAGGGACTAGCGGGAGGAACACCGGGGAGCTGTTTTTT.

This clone occurred a few times. The chain has TRBV11-3 and TRBJ2-3; D gene uncertain. Trimming took 7 bases from V and 5 from J, leaving 22 bases between them. CDR1 and CDR2 from the germline V gene are SGHNT and YENEEA. This CDR3 is 16 amino acids long. The DNA of the CDR3 is TGTGCCAGCATCATTAGAGGTGTTTCTCCCGGAGATACGCAGTATTTT. This sequence encodes CASIIRGVSPGDTQYF.

This clone was seen only once. This chain links TRBV6-8 with TRBJ2-1; 15 nucleotides agree with TRBD2. Germline V gene data show CDR1 as MNHGY and CDR2 as SAAAGT. With V trimmed by 6 bases and J by 12 bases, 12 bases remained unmatched. This CDR3 spans 16 amino acids. The CDR3 DNA sequence: TGTGCCAGCAGGAACTGGACTAGCGGGGGGGCCATGGGGCAGTTCTTC. This translates into CASRNWTSGGAMGQFF.

The chain recombines TRBV28 with TRBJ1-2; unclear D gene. The CDR3 extends over 15 amino acids. The ends were cut back, 6 bases at V and 4 bases at J, with 18 bases in the middle. Germline V gene lookup returns CDR1 MDHEN and CDR2 SYDVKM. The CDR3 region is CASSPPDTFRYGYTF. The CDR3 region has the DNA TGTGCCAGCAGCCCACCTGACACCTTCCGCTATGGCTACACCTTC.

The V and J genes are TRBV19 and TRBJ2-2; D gene ambiguous. The V gene's germline CDR1 is LNHDA and CDR2 SQIVND (reference sequence). The CDR3 runs 15 residues. V lost 6 bases and J lost 0, with 11 bases in between. CDR3 nucleotide sequence: TGTGCCAGTAGGGTTGTGGGCGCGAACACCGGGGAGCTGTTTTTT. Translated: CASRVVGANTGELFF.

This clone was counted only a few times. V is TRBV9 and J is TRBJ1-1; possibly TRBD1 for D (6 bases). V was cut by 6 bases and J by 4 bases, with 16 bases left in between. From germline, CDR1 is SGDLS and CDR2 YYNGEE. The CDR3 length is 14 residues. CDR3 loop: CASTQRGVATEAFF. The DNA for the CDR3 is TGTGCCAGCACCCAGAGGGGGGTAGCCACTGAAGCTTTCTTT.

V usage is TRBV25-1 and J usage is TRBJ1-4; tentative D call: TRBD1 (5 bases). V gave up 0 bases and J gave up 8 bases, with 16 bases separating them. Per the germline V gene, CDR1 is MGHDK and CDR2 is SYGVNS. The CDR3 contains 16 residues. The CDR3 spells CASSEYRAGRREKLFF. The CDR3 coding sequence is TGTGCCAGCAGTGAATACCGGGCAGGGAGAAGGGAAAAACTGTTTTTT.

The V call is TRBV18, the J call TRBJ2-6, with D unresolved. The V end lost 3 bases, the J end lost 0 bases, and 6 bases lay between the germline ends. CDR1 is KGHSH and CDR2 is LQKENI in the germline V gene. The CDR3 length is 15 residues. The CDR3 loop is CASSPQNSGANVLTF. The CDR3 DNA is TGTGCCAGCTCACCTCAAAACTCTGGGGCCAACGTCCTGACTTTC.

This chain connects TRBV28 to TRBJ1-5; D call uncertain. The length of the CDR3 is 15 residues. The germline V gene has CDR1 MDHEN and CDR2 SYDVKM. V lost 10 bases to trimming and J lost 2 bases, with 18 bases between them. The CDR3 loop reads CATGRTDRGNQPQHF. The CDR3 nucleotides are TGTGCCACCGGTCGGACGGACCGAGGCAATCAGCCCCAGCATTTT.

The CDR3 DNA reads as TGTGCCAGTCGTTACAGGACAGGGCCGTACGAGCAGTACTTC. This gives the protein CASRYRTGPYEQYF. The chain has TRBV19 and TRBJ2-7, with 8 positions matching TRBD1. The CDR3 has 14 amino acids. Trimming at V came to 8 bases and at J to 4 bases, leaving 10 bases not matched to a gene. Germline V lookup: CDR1 LNHDA, CDR2 SQIVND (reference sequence).

The sample holds a few counts of this clone. The rearrangement uses TRBV6-8 and TRBJ1-1; TRBD1 aligns across 9 bases. The germline CDR1 and CDR2 sequences are MNHGY and SAAAGT. The CDR3 is 16 amino acids. V dropped 10 bases and J dropped 2; count of bases not matched to a gene: 14. The CDR3: CAISPGQGSGNTEAFF. CDR3 bases: TGTGCCATCAGCCCGGGACAGGGATCAGGAAACACTGAAGCTTTCTTT.

CDR3 bases: TGTGCCAGCAGCCCCAACTATAGCAATCAGCCCCAGCATTTT. Translating gives CASSPNYSNQPQHF. V usage is TRBV9 and J usage is TRBJ1-5, with D uncertain. The V gene's germline CDR1 is SGDLS and CDR2 YYNGEE. Trimming removed 4 bases at V and 0 bases at J, with 8 bases between. The CDR3 consists of 14 residues.

This clone turned up a few times. The CDR3 region has the DNA TGTGCCAGCAGTTACACCCCCCTGGACAGGGTCTTGAGGACTGAAGCTTTCTTT. Residues: CASSYTPLDRVLRTEAFF. This sequence joins TRBV6-8 and TRBJ1-1, with 8 bases aligning to TRBD1. The CDR3 extends over 18 amino acids. With V trimmed by 2 bases and J by 5 bases, 16 bases remained unmatched. Germline V gives CDR1 MNHGY, CDR2 SAAAGT.

This sequence joins TRBV4-1 and TRBJ2-7; D unclear. The V and J ends lost 3 bases and 0 bases respectively, with 12 bases between them. CDR1 MGHRA and CDR2 YSYEKL come from the germline V gene. CDR3 length: 15 residues. CDR3 in amino acids: CASSHDGLHSYEQYF. DNA of the CDR3: TGCGCCAGCAGCCATGACGGTCTTCACTCCTACGAGCAGTACTTC.

This clone came up a few times. The chain recombines TRBV6-8 with TRBJ1-6; weak D call: TRBD1 (5 bases). V shed 10 bases and J shed 4 bases, with 14 bases lying between them. Germline V lookup: CDR1 MNHGY, CDR2 SAAAGT. The CDR3 loop spans 14 amino acids. The chain's CDR3 is CAISLDTYNSPLHF. The CDR3 bases are TGTGCCATCAGCCTGGACACATATAATTCACCCCTCCACTTT.

This clone has a handful of counts. At the DNA level, this CDR3 is encoded by other sequences in the same sample as well. The V call is TRBV28, the J call TRBJ1-5; TRBD1 matches 8 bases. This CDR3 spans 14 amino acids. CDR1 is MDHEN and CDR2 is SYDVKM in the germline V gene. Losses at the gene ends were 4 bases for V and 2 bases for J; bases not matched to a gene: 1. CDR3 nucleotide sequence: TGTGCCAGCAGTTCGGGACAGGGCAATCAGCCCCAGCATTTT. Translation: CASSSGQGNQPQHF. The variable domain in full, with the rest retrieved from reference TRBV28 and TRBJ1-5, is DVKVTQSSRYLVKRTGEKVFLECVQDMDHENMFWYRQDPGLGLRLIYFSYDVKMKEKGDIPEGYSVSREKKERFSLILESASTNQTSMYLCASSSGQGNQPQHFGDGTRLSIL.

The CDR3 reads CSETPGQSSGANVLTF. CDR3 in DNA: TGCAGCGAAACCCCGGGACAGAGCTCTGGGGCCAACGTCCTGACTTTC. This chain uses TRBV29-1 with TRBJ2-6; 7 bases agree with TRBD1. The CDR3 loop spans 16 amino acids. The trim removed 7 bases at V and 0 bases at J, leaving 9 bases unmatched. Germline V CDR1 and CDR2: SQVTM, ANQGSEA.

The genes are TRBV19 and TRBJ2-2; 7 bases fit TRBD1. CDR3 size: 16 residues. Germline trimming cut 4 bases from V and 1 base from J; bases unmatched to any gene: 6. The germline gives CDR1 LNHDA, CDR2 SQIVND (reference sequence). CDR3 amino acids: CASSTLRTGNTGELFF. Written as DNA, the CDR3 is TGTGCCAGTAGTACGCTAAGGACAGGGAACACCGGGGAGCTGTTTTTT.

The CDR3, as DNA: TGCGCCAGCATACAGGGGCTAACCGGAGATACGCAGTATTTT. It is translated as CASIQGLTGDTQYF. The V gene is TRBV10-2, the J gene TRBJ2-3, with 7 bases matching TRBD1. The CDR3 runs 14 residues. Germline V gene lookup returns CDR1 WSHSY and CDR2 SAAADI. With 7 bases clipped from V and 5 bases from J, the junction kept 9 bases outside the gene matches.